What follows is one T cell receptor beta chain and its context. Its specificity is not known. Trimming left V 3 bases short and J 3 bases short, with 9 bases between. The CDR3 totals 13 residues. The germline CDR1 and CDR2 sequences are SGHDT and YYEEEE. Method: immunoSEQ multiplex PCR; TCRdb's copy keeps in-frame clones and lacks some. Seen here are approximately 20,000 clones, roughly 84% observed once, and the top ten hold about 5.4%. The time point denotes: baseline, week 1 (first vaccination visit). Noted treatment: pre-vaccination baseline after standard-of-care therapy. Each of the donors came in with new WHO grade 3 or 4 astrocytomas that were IDH1-mutant and ATRX-lost. This sample was taken from a study of a mutant IDH1 vaccine in newly diagnosed glioma. Whole-study findings and limits: Pseudoprogression seemed unlinked to shifts in top peripheral T cell clonotypes. The study observed vaccine-induced immune responses in 93.3% of patients.

The sample here was PBMCs, taken from a glioma patient treated with radiotherapy, temozolomide or both. V and J are TRBV5-6 and TRBJ1-2; weak D call: TRBD1 (6 bases). This clonotype was sampled from a man aged 35 to 55 with glioma. The CDR3 reads CASSWRTDYGYTF. CDR3 sequence (DNA): TGTGCCAGCAGCTGGAGGACAGACTATGGCTACACCTTC.